A single sample is the source of the 13 T cell receptor beta chains below, sequenced in a study of blood T cell repertoires in COVID-19. Using immunoSEQ multiplex PCR, the repertoire was profiled, and TCRdb retains in-frame clones only, with some absent. This table holds about 250,000 clones, around nine tenths found once. Material: PBMCs or T cells enriched from blood (not recorded which). The receptors come from a woman aged 18 to 35 who had recovered from COVID-19.

This clone came up once. This sequence joins TRBV2 and TRBJ1-4, with D possibly being TRBD1 (6 bases). The CDR3 has 13 amino acids. Trimming cost V 0 bases and J 12 bases, with 11 bases left between them. Germline loops: CDR1 SNHLY, CDR2 FYNNEI. For the CDR3, the DNA is TGTGCCAGCAGTGAAGCGATCAGGGGTGAACTGTTTTTT. This encodes CASSEAIRGELFF. The variable domain in full, completed from reference TRBV2 and TRBJ1-4, reads EPEVTQTPSHQVTQMGQEVILRCVPISNHLYFYWYRQILGQKVEFLVSFYNNEISEKSEIFDDQFSVERPDGSNFTLKIRSTKLEDSAMYFCASSEAIRGELFFGSGTQLSVL.

The chain uses TRBV4-2 and TRBJ1-2; a possible D gene is TRBD1 (6 bases). Trimming removed 5 bases at V and 8 bases at J, with 12 bases between. Germline CDR1 and CDR2: LGHNA and YNFKEQ. This CDR3 spans 12 amino acids. CDR3: CASSGDMEGYTF. CDR3 in DNA: TGTGCCAGCAGCGGGGACATGGAAGGCTACACCTTC.

The table lists this clone with a count of one. The chain is built from TRBV10-3 and TRBJ1-3; D not certain. This CDR3 spans 11 amino acids. In germline, CDR1 is ENHRY, CDR2 SYGVKD. V was cut by 9 bases and J by 4 bases, with 7 bases left in between. The CDR3 coding sequence is TGTGCCATACACGGGGGAAACACCATATATTTT. This translates into CAIHGGNTIYF.

The chain combines TRBV4-3 with TRBJ1-1, with a possible D match to TRBD1 (6 bases). The germline V gene encodes CDR1 LGHNA and CDR2 YSLEER. V was cut by 1 base and J by 6 bases, with 12 bases left in between. The CDR3 is made up of 14 amino acids. The CDR3 nucleotides are TGCGCCAGCAGCCAAGTGCGAGGGGGTGCTGAAGCTTTCTTT. Translation: CASSQVRGGAEAFF.

The gene calls are TRBV7-3 and TRBJ2-3; D not certain. The CDR3 consists of 12 residues. Germline-derived CDR1 and CDR2 are SGHTA and FQGTGA. Deletions cut 4 bases from V and 8 bases from J, with 10 bases between. CDR3 nucleotides: TGTGCCAGCAGCTCCCAGGATAGTACGCAGTATTTT. Protein: CASSSQDSTQYF.

The V call is TRBV4-2, the J call TRBJ2-1; D unresolved. Trimming removed 0 bases from V and 0 bases from J, with 12 bases in between. Germline V gene data show CDR1 as LGHNA and CDR2 as YNFKEQ. The CDR3 sequence is 17 residues long. In DNA, the CDR3 is TGTGCCAGCAGCCAAGACCCCAGCGCAAGCTCCTACAATGAGCAGTTCTTC. Its translation is CASSQDPSASSYNEQFF.

The chain recombines TRBV4-2 with TRBJ1-5; no reliable D call. Germline V gene sequence: CDR1 LGHNA, CDR2 YNFKEQ. The V gene lost 1 base and the J gene lost 0 bases, with 7 bases spanning the gap. This CDR3 spans 15 amino acids. DNA for the CDR3: TGTGCCAGCAGCCAAGGTCCCAATAGCAATCAGCCCCAGCATTTT. This gives the protein CASSQGPNSNQPQHF.

The chain is built from TRBV2 and TRBJ1-1; 8 bases align to TRBD1. Losses at the gene ends were 6 bases for V and 7 bases for J; bases not matched to a gene: 7. The CDR3 extends over 13 amino acids. CDR1 and CDR2 from the germline V gene are SNHLY and FYNNEI. CDR3 in DNA: TGTGCCAGCAGCAGACAGGGGAAGGGTGAAGCTTTCTTT. This translates into CASSRQGKGEAFF.

The genes are TRBV7-9 and TRBJ2-3, with D possibly being TRBD2 (7 bases). The germline V and J ends were trimmed by 8 bases and 4 bases, with 16 bases remaining between them. Germline values: CDR1 SEHNR, CDR2 FQNEAQ (reference sequence). This CDR3 region has 14 residues. CDR3: CASGDTGGSDTQYF. CDR3 DNA: TGTGCCAGCGGGGACACCGGGGGGTCAGATACGCAGTATTTT.

The rearrangement uses TRBV2 and TRBJ2-5, with D perhaps matching TRBD2 (6 bases). The germline CDR1 and CDR2 sequences are SNHLY and FYNNEI. The CDR3 totals 14 residues. V lost 4 bases and J 2 bases, leaving 11 bases between the germline ends. CDR3 loop: CASSGWRGQETQYF. CDR3 sequence (DNA): TGTGCCAGCAGTGGTTGGAGGGGACAAGAGACCCAGTACTTC.

The chain carries TRBV3-1 (or the pseudogene TRBV3-2) and TRBJ1-5, with D maybe TRBD1 (5 bases). Germline loops: CDR1 LGHDT, CDR2 YNNKEL (reference sequence). The CDR3 extends over 15 amino acids. Trimming removed 1 base from V and 6 bases from J, with 13 bases in between. CDR3 region: CASSQGKGSVQPQHF. In DNA form, the CDR3 reads TGTGCCAGCAGCCAAGGTAAGGGGTCGGTTCAGCCCCAGCATTTT.

This clone was counted only a few times. The chain combines TRBV28 with TRBJ1-2, with D unclear. The V end lost 7 bases, the J end lost 4 bases, and 16 bases lay between the germline ends. Germline V gives CDR1 MDHEN, CDR2 SYDVKM. The CDR3 is made up of 14 amino acids. CDR3 amino acids: CASTQSHPPYGYTF. Here the CDR3 DNA reads TGTGCCAGCACCCAAAGCCATCCTCCCTATGGCTACACCTTC.

The V and J genes are TRBV3-1 (or the pseudogene TRBV3-2) and TRBJ1-3; D gene unclear. The CDR3 consists of 14 residues. CDR1 is LGHDT and CDR2 is YNNKEL in the germline V gene (reference sequence). V lost 4 bases and J lost 0, with 7 bases in between. The CDR3, as DNA: TGTGCCAGCAGCCCGACAAGCTCTGGAAACACCATATATTTT. Residues: CASSPTSSGNTIYF.